A selection of T cell receptor beta chains follows, all from one sample in a study of blood T cell repertoires in COVID-19. Profiling relied on immunoSEQ multiplex PCR, and the TCRdb table lists in-frame clones only, not all of them. The data show hundreds of thousands of clones, with approximately 90% seen just once and 0.85% to 0.9% held by the top ten. The material sequenced was PBMCs or T cells enriched from blood (not recorded which). All receptors derive from a man over 45 who had been exposed to COVID-19. Both conserved end residues are part of each CDR3. D genes are given only for firm matches. Only part of the rows carry a size: once, few, many, or a class if the clone is expanded.

V gene,D gene,clone size,J gene,CDR3 protein,CDR3 DNA
TRBV28,-,-,TRBJ1-1,CASSFPGGGETEAFF,TGTGCCAGCAGTTTCCCTGGTGGGGGGGAGACTGAAGCTTTCTTT
TRBV5-1,-,-,TRBJ1-1,CASSSQGYTEAFF,TGCGCCAGCAGCTCCCAGGGTTACACTGAAGCTTTCTTT
TRBV5-1,-,-,TRBJ1-4,CASNSEPGANEKLFF,TGCGCCAGTAACTCAGAGCCAGGGGCCAATGAAAAACTGTTTTTT
TRBV6-5,-,-,TRBJ1-2,CASSYVRGVEYGYTF,TGTGCCAGCAGTTACGTTCGGGGGGTTGAGTATGGCTACACCTTC
TRBV19,TRBD1,-,TRBJ1-2,CASSAGTGVHNYGYTF,TGTGCCAGTAGTGCCGGGACAGGGGTTCATAACTATGGCTACACCTTC
TRBV30,-,once,TRBJ1-1,CAWSGRRAHGYTEAFF,TGTGCCTGGAGTGGACGGAGAGCCCACGGATACACTGAAGCTTTCTTT
TRBV13,-,-,TRBJ1-6,CASSLGTGIYNSPLHF,TGTGCCAGCAGCTTAGGAACAGGCATCTATAATTCACCCCTCCACTTT
TRBV2,-,-,TRBJ2-3,CASNKPSTDTQYF,TGTGCCAGCAACAAACCTAGCACAGATACGCAGTATTTT
TRBV28,TRBD1,-,TRBJ1-3,CASSSMDGRGQSGNTIYF,TGTGCCAGCAGTTCAATGGATGGTAGGGGGCAATCTGGAAACACCATATATTTT
TRBV28,TRBD1,-,TRBJ1-2,CASSSFDRVGYGYTF,TGTGCCAGCAGTTCTTTCGACAGGGTTGGCTATGGCTACACCTTC
TRBV3-1/TRBV3-2,-,-,TRBJ2-3,CASSQYISTDTQYF,TGTGCCAGCAGCCAATATATCAGCACAGATACGCAGTATTTT
TRBV5-1,TRBD2,-,TRBJ2-3,CASSPGGGTDTQYF,TGCGCCAGCAGCCCCGGGGGGGGCACAGATACGCAGTATTTT